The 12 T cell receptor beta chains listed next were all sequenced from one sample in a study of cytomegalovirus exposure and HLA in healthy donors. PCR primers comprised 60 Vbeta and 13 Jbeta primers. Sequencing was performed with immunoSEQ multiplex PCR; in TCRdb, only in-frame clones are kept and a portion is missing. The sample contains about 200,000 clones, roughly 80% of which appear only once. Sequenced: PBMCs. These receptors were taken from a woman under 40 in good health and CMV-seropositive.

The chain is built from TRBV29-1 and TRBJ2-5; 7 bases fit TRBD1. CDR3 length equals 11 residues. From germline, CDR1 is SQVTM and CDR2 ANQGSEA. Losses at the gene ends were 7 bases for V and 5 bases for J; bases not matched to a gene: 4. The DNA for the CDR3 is TGCAGCGGCAGCAGGGGGGAGACCCAGTACTTC. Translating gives CSGSRGETQYF.

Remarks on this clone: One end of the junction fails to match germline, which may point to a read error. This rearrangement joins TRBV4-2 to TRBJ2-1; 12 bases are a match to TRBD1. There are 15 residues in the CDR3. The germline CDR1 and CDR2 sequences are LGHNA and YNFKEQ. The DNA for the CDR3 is TGTGCCAGCAGCCAGGGGACAGGGGGCTACGATGAGCAGTTCTTC. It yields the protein CASSQGTGGYDEQFF.

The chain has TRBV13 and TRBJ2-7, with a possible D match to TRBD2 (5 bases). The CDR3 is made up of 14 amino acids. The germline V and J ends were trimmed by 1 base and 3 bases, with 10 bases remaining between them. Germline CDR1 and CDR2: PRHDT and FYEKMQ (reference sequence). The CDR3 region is CASSLVGISYEQYF. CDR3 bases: TGTGCCAGCAGCTTAGTCGGGATCAGCTACGAGCAGTACTTC.

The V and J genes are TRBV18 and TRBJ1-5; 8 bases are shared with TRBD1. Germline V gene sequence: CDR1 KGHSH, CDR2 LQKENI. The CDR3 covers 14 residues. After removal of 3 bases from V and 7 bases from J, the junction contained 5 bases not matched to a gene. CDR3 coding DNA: TGTGCCAGCTCACCGCAGGGGGCGAGCCAGCCCCAGCATTTT. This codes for CASSPQGASQPQHF.

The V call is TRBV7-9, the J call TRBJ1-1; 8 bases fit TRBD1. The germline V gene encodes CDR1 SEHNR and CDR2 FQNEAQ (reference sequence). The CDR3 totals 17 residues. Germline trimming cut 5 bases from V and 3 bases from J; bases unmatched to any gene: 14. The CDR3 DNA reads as TGTGCCAGCAGCGCATGGGACAGGTGGGTTGATGACACTGAAGCTTTCTTT. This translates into CASSAWDRWVDDTEAFF. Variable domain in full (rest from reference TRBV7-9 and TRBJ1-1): DTGVSQNPRHKITKRGQNVTFRCDPISEHNRLYWYRQTLGQGPEFLTYFQNEAQLEKSRLLSDRFSAERPKGSFSTLEIQRTEQGDSAMYLCASSAWDRWVDDTEAFFGQGTRLTVV.

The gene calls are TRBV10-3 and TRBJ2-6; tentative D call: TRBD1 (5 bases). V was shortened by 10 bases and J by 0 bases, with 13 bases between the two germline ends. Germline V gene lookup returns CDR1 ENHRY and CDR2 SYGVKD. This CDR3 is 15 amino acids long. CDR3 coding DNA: TGTGCCACCCAAAATGGGGCCTCTGGGGCCAACGTCCTGACTTTC. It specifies CATQNGASGANVLTF.

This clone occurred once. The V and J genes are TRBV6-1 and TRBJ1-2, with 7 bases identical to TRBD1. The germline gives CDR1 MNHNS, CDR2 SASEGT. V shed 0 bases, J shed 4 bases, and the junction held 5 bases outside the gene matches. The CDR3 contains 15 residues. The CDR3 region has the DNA TGTGCCAGCAGTGAAGCATGGACAGGCTTCTATGGCTACACCTTC. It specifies CASSEAWTGFYGYTF.

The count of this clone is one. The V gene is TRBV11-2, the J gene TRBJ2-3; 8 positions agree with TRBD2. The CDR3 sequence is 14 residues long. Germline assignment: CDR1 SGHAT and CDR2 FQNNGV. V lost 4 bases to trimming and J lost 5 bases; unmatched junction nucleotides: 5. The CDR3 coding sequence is TGTGCCAGCAGCTCCGGGACTAGTAAAGATACGCAGTATTTT. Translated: CASSSGTSKDTQYF.

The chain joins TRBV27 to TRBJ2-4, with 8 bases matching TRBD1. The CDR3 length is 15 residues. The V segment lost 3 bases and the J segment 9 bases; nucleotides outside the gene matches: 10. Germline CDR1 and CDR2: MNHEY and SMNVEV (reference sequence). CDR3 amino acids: CASSFPSSGGGIQYF. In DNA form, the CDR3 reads TGTGCCAGCAGTTTCCCCTCCTCAGGGGGCGGCATTCAGTACTTC.

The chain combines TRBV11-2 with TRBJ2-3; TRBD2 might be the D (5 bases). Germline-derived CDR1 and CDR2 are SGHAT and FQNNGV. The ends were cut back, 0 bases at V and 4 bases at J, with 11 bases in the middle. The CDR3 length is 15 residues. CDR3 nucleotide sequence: TGTGCCAGCAGCTTAGATGGCCTAGCCCCAGATACGCAGTATTTT. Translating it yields CASSLDGLAPDTQYF.

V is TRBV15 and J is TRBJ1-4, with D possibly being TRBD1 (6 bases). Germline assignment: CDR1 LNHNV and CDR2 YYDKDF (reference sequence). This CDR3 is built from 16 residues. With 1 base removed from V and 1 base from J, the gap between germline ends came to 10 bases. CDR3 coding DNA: TGTGCCACCAGCAGAGGAGACAGGCGAACTAATGAAAAACTGTTTTTT. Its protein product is CATSRGDRRTNEKLFF.

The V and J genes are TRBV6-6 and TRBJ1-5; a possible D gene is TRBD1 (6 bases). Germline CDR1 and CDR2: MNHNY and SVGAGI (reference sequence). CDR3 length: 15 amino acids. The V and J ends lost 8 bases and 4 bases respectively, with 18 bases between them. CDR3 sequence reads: CASRTGTSPNQPQHF. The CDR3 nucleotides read TGTGCCAGCCGGACCGGGACATCCCCTAATCAGCCCCAGCATTTT.